This TCR beta chain was observed in a study of cytomegalovirus exposure and HLA in healthy donors. Study results and limitations: In vitro data verified a few CMV-associated chains as specific for CMV antigens. Later analysis showed TCR association rates varying by HLA locus, highest for DRB1 and lowest for HLA-C.

Turning to this clone: Antigen: not known.

Primers included in the PCR were 60 Vbeta and 13 Jbeta primers. The protocol was immunoSEQ multiplex PCR, while the TCRdb copy is restricted to in-frame clones and leaves out a portion. The repertoire includes roughly 190,000 clones, about three quarters of them detected once, and approximately 1.1% sits in the top ten. Germline V lookup: CDR1 MNHNS, CDR2 SASEGT. V shed 4 bases, J shed 7 bases, and the junction held 14 bases outside the gene matches. CDR3 size: 18 residues. The rearrangement links TRBV6-1 to TRBJ1-5, with TRBD1 matching over 12 bases. The specimen sequenced was PBMCs. The sequence was obtained from a woman in her 40s in good health and CMV-seronegative. The DNA of the CDR3 is TGTGCCAGCAGTGTCACACGGCTCGGGACAGGGGGCACGCAGCCCCAGCATTTT. This translates into CASSVTRLGTGGTQPQHF.